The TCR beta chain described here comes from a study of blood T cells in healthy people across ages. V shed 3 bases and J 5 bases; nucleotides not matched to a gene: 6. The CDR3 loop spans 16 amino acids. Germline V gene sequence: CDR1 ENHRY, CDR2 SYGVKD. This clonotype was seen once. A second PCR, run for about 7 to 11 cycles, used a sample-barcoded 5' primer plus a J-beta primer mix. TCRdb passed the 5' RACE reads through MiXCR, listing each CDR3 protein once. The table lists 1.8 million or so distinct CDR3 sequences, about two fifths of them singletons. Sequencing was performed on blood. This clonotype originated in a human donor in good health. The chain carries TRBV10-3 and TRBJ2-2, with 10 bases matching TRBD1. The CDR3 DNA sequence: TGTGCCATCAGTGAATCAGGACAGGGGGAGACCGGGGAGCTGTTTTTT. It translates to CAISESGQGETGELFF.